The 11 T cell receptor beta chains in this list originate from one sample, sequenced in a study of technical replicates of blood from four donors. TCRdb keeps only in-frame clones here, not all; method: immunoSEQ multiplex PCR. The sample lists around 53,000 clones, roughly nine tenths occurring once. The sequencing sample was made of PBMCs. These receptor sequences come from a human donor in good health. Some clones in this sample may be carry-over from other donors' samples.

The chain is built from TRBV7-2 and TRBJ2-5; no definite D call. Germline loops: CDR1 SGHTA, CDR2 FQGNSA. The CDR3 sequence is 12 residues long. V lost 5 bases to trimming and J lost 10 bases, with 14 bases between them. CDR3 coding DNA: TGTGCCAGCAGCCCAACTCGTCGGAGCCAGTACTTC. Translated, it gives CASSPTRRSQYF.

The chain joins TRBV4-3 to TRBJ1-6; no firm D call. This CDR3 is 14 amino acids long. V was cut by 3 bases and J by 6 bases, with 9 bases left in between. CDR1 LGHNA and CDR2 YSLEER come from the germline V gene. CDR3 sequence (DNA): TGCGCCAGCAGCCATGGGCAGTTTAATTCACCCCTCCACTTT. Its protein is CASSHGQFNSPLHF.

The genes are TRBV6-5 and TRBJ2-7; 8 bases match TRBD2. The CDR3 contains 16 residues. Looked up from germline, CDR1 is MNHEY and CDR2 is SVGAGI. Losses at the gene ends were 0 bases for V and 0 bases for J; bases not matched to a gene: 4. DNA of the CDR3: TGTGCCAGCAGTTACTCGGCTAGCGGGTTCTCCTACGAGCAGTACTTC. Protein: CASSYSASGFSYEQYF.

This clone was recorded only once. CDR3: CASSPGTGNSPLHF. CDR3 coding DNA: TGTGCCAGCAGCCCCGGTACAGGGAATTCACCCCTCCACTTT. The V call is TRBV9, the J call TRBJ1-6, with TRBD1 as a possible D gene (6 bases). In germline, CDR1 is SGDLS, CDR2 YYNGEE. V lost 4 bases to trimming and J lost 7 bases, with 12 bases between them. The CDR3 covers 14 residues.

V is TRBV7-2 and J is TRBJ1-1, with D perhaps matching TRBD1 (5 bases). Trimming shortened V by 3 bases and J by 7 bases, and 6 bases separated the two germline ends. The CDR3 spans 11 residues. Germline CDR1 and CDR2: SGHTA and FQGNSA. The CDR3 DNA is TGTGCCAGCAGCTTGGGACTTGAAGCTTTCTTT. This codes for CASSLGLEAFF.

The rearrangement links TRBV2 to TRBJ2-2; D remains unclear. V lost 6 bases and J 3 bases, leaving 8 bases between the germline ends. There are 13 residues in the CDR3. The germline V gene has CDR1 SNHLY and CDR2 FYNNEI. The CDR3 loop reads CASSPGYTGELFF. The DNA of the CDR3 is TGTGCCAGCAGCCCCGGGTACACCGGGGAGCTGTTTTTT. Complete variable domain (other parts from reference TRBV2 and TRBJ2-2): EPEVTQTPSHQVTQMGQEVILRCVPISNHLYFYWYRQILGQKVEFLVSFYNNEISEKSEIFDDQFSVERPDGSNFTLKIRSTKLEDSAMYFCASSPGYTGELFFGEGSRLTVL.

The V and J genes are TRBV11-2 and TRBJ1-6; D might be TRBD1 (6 bases). CDR1 is SGHAT, CDR2 FQNNGV, per germline. The CDR3 loop spans 17 amino acids. Trimming left V 1 base short and J 7 bases short, with 17 bases between. The CDR3: CASSLGGQRGWNSPLHF. The DNA of the CDR3 is TGTGCCAGCAGCTTAGGGGGGCAACGGGGTTGGAATTCACCCCTCCACTTT.

This chain links TRBV9 with TRBJ1-2; D is possibly TRBD1 (5 bases). Trimming removed 0 bases at V and 2 bases at J, with 5 bases between. Germline CDR1 is SGDLS and CDR2 is YYNGEE. The CDR3 sequence is 13 residues long. CDR3 DNA sequence: TGTGCCAGCAGCGTAGACAGGAACTATGGCTACACCTTC. Translating it yields CASSVDRNYGYTF.

V gene TRBV6-6 combines with J gene TRBJ2-7; 9 bases align to TRBD1. Germline CDR1 is MNHNY and CDR2 is SVGAGI (reference sequence). This CDR3 is 16 amino acids long. V dropped 5 bases and J dropped 4; count of bases not matched to a gene: 12. CDR3 amino acids: CASSPIPGTGIYEQYF. As DNA, the CDR3 is TGTGCCAGCAGTCCGATACCGGGGACAGGGATATACGAGCAGTACTTC.

The gene calls are TRBV6-4 and TRBJ2-2; a possible D gene is TRBD1 (6 bases). The germline gives CDR1 MRHNA, CDR2 SNTAGT. This CDR3 is 14 amino acids long. Trimming removed 5 bases from V and 0 bases from J, with 7 bases in between. The CDR3 DNA follows: TGTGCCAGCAGTCGGACAGCGAACACCGGGGAGCTGTTTTTT. It yields the protein CASSRTANTGELFF.

This chain links TRBV4-1 with TRBJ2-3; D might be TRBD2 (6 bases). Between the trimmed V and J ends, which lost 0 bases and 0 bases, there was a span of 10 bases. Looked up from germline, CDR1 is MGHRA and CDR2 is YSYEKL. The CDR3 runs 16 residues. The CDR3: CASSQESGTSTDTQYF. Here the CDR3 DNA reads TGCGCCAGCAGCCAAGAATCAGGGACTAGCACAGATACGCAGTATTTT.